The text below deals with one T cell receptor (beta chain). Its antigen remains unidentified. It has no much larger one-base neighbor in the sample; base qualities were not kept. The germline V gene encodes CDR1 MNHNS and CDR2 SASEGT. The CDR3 starts with the cysteine, ends with the phenylalanine, and has 11 residues. Of the read, only the CDR3 DNA is kept; its 33 bases are in frame from base 1. V loses 2 bases, J loses 14 bases, and the germline ends lie 10 bases apart. The data belong to a study of graft-versus-host responses after intestinal transplantation (dated by TCRdb to the early 2020s). In the study overall: The transplants that recipients received were multivisceral, liver-intestinal, or isolated intestinal. Every recipient was given anti-thymocyte globulin induction, then maintenance tacrolimus and steroids for around three years. Bulk TCR-beta CDR3 sequencing was used to track graft-versus-host and host-versus-graft alloreactive T cell clones in the graft, circulation and bone marrow after intestinal transplantation. Alloreactive clones were identified by sequencing pre-transplant mixed lymphocyte reaction products and comparing them with unstimulated pre-transplant donor and recipient T cells. A cohort of more than 20 intestinal transplant recipients, including one retransplant, was enrolled, and a few patients lacking pretransplant specimens were excluded. Donor T cell macrochimerism was defined as a peak of at least 4% donor T cells among recipient peripheral blood mononuclear cells. Samples from a few later patients were sequenced in-house on an Illumina MiSeq with MiXCR processing rather than by the commercial service.

Libraries were prepared through the immunoSEQ multiplex PCR assay. For most patients, genomic DNA was isolated with the Qiagen DNeasy Blood and Tissue Kit and shipped frozen to Adaptive Biotechnologies for TCR sequencing. For most patients, high-throughput TCR-beta CDR3 sequencing of genomic DNA was performed by Adaptive Biotechnologies. The study's processing was this. TCR sequencing data were retrieved from Adaptive's ImmunoSEQ software for 15 to 20 patients, whereas three other patients were processed with MiXCR and VDJtools. To correct CD4 versus CD8 sorting errors, any sequence found in both subsets at a frequency ratio below 5:1 was removed. Because the origin of CDR3 nucleotide sequences shared between donor and recipient could not be assigned, those sequences were removed. To count as alloreactive, a clone needed at least 2-fold expansion over unstimulated cells and a minimum CFSE-low frequency of 0.002% (template counts) or 0.001% (read counts). Clones were considered mappable if detected in sequenced pre-transplant spleen, lymph node, or MLR CFSE-low populations of the donor or recipient. Cumulative frequency of alloreactive clones was calculated as a percentage of all sequences weighted by copy number. TCRdb stores this immuneACCESS table with in-frame sequences only. Part of the clones is absent; in the studies checked, under half of the shortfall reflects unresolved V genes, and no reason is known for the rest. V and J calls and clone size are as listed in that table; D and trimming were resolved from the DNA. The sample table holds fewer than 150,000 clones, of which 90% to 95% were seen once. The ten biggest clones cover over 0.15% of the sample.

Results and caveats for the whole study, not just this receptor: In patients with donor T cell macrochimerism, the allografts had high GvH to HvG T cell clonal ratios. Conclusions were limited by the relatively low number and heterogeneity of intestinal transplant patients. Early after transplant, peak levels of circulating GvH clones were found to be associated with declines in HvG clones. GvH clones were detected in recipient bone marrow, and some appeared earlier in ileal mucosa or blood, consistent with an intestinal mucosal origin.

In light of the paper, this sample's time point label describes: cells obtained before transplantation from donor or recipient. CD3+CD4+ and CD3+CD8+ populations were FACS-sorted from unstimulated pre-transplant donor and recipient cells taken from spleen or lymph nodes. The sequence was collected from a human donor who received an intestinal transplant. The sequenced sample was unstimulated CD4+ T cells sorted from spleen or lymph node cells, obtained before intestinal transplant. Recombination joined TRBV6-1 with TRBJ2-1; tentative D gene TRBD1, with 6 bases matching. The bases read TGTGCCAGCAGTGAATCAGGGGCTAAGTTCTTC. Translated, it gives CASSESGAKFF.